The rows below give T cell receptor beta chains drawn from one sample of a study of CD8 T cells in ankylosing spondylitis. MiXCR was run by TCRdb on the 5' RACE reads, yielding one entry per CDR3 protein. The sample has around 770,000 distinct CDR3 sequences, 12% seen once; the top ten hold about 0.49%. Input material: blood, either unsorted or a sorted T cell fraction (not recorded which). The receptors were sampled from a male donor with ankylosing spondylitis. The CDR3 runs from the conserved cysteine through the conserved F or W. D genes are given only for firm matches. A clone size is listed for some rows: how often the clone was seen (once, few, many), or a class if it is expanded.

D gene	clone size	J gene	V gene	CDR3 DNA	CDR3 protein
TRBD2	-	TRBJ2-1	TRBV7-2	TGTGCCAGCAGCTTAGATCGGACTAGCAATGAGCAGTTCTTC	CASSLDRTSNEQFF
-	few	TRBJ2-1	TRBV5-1	TGCGCCAGCAGCTCGGTAGGGACGCGAGGCAATGAGCAGTTCTTC	CASSSVGTRGNEQFF
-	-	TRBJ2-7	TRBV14	TGTGCCAGCAGCCCACAGGCGTCCTACGAGCAGTACTTC	CASSPQASYEQYF
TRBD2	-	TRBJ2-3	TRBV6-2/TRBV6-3	TGTGCCAGCAGCCCCGGACTAGCAGCATTCACAGATACGCAGTATTTT	CASSPGLAAFTDTQYF
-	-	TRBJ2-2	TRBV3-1	TGTGCCAGCAGCCAAGAAAGGGTCGATACCGGGGAGCTGTTTTTT	CASSQERVDTGELFF
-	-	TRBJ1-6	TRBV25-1	TGTGCCAGCAGAGACAGGCTTAATTCACCCCTCCACTTT	CASRDRLNSPLHF
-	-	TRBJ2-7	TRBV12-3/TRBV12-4	TGTGCCAGCAGTTTAGCGGCGGGGGCAAACGAGCAGTACTTC	CASSLAAGANEQYF
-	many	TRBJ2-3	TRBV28	TGTGCCAGCAGTTTATTACTAGCAACAGATACGCAGTATTTT	CASSLLLATDTQYF
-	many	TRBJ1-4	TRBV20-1	TGCAGTGCGACGAGCATCTTGGGGGAAAAACTGTTTTTT	CSATSILGEKLFF
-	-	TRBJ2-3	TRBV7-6	TGTGCCAGCAGCCCCATACAAGCAGATACGCAGTATTTT	CASSPIQADTQYF
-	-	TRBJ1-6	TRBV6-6	TGTGCCAGCATCCTGCACCTTAATTCACCCCTCCACTTT	CASILHLNSPLHF
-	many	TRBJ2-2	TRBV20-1	TGCAGTGCCCCGAGCAGGGCCACCGGGGAGCTGTTTTTT	CSAPSRATGELFF
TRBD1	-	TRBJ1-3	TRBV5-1	TGCGCCAGCAGTGACAGGGGTTACGGAAACACCATATATTTT	CASSDRGYGNTIYF
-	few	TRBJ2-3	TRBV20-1	TGCAGTGCTGTTCCAGGGGAAAGGCCGCAGTATTTT	CSAVPGERPQYF